The rows below give T cell receptor beta chains drawn from one sample of a study of vaccination and CD4 T cells after COVID-19. TCRdb reprocessed the PCR reads with MiXCR, giving one entry per CDR3 protein. This sample yields roughly 20,000 distinct CDR3 sequences, of which roughly two fifths are seen a single time; 26% belongs to the top ten. Antigen specificity for these receptors is unknown. The source was CD4+ T cells from blood, cultured in vitro, collected before SARS-CoV-2 vaccination. These TCRs come from a human donor who had recovered from COVID-19. Both conserved end residues are part of each CDR3. Each record gives: D gene, V gene, J gene, clone size, CDR3 protein, CDR3 DNA. A D gene is named only where the DNA matches it firmly. Where a row states a size, it is once, few, many or the class of an expanded clone; other rows omit it.

d_call: TRBD2; v_call: TRBV9; j_call: TRBJ2-3; clone_size: .; cdr3_aa: CASSVQTSGADTQYF; cdr3_nt: TGTGCCAGCAGCGTACAGACTAGCGGCGCAGATACGCAGTATTTT
d_call: .; v_call: TRBV2; j_call: TRBJ1-2; clone_size: few; cdr3_aa: CASSGYRANYGYTF; cdr3_nt: TGTGCCAGCAGTGGGTACAGAGCTAACTATGGCTACACCTTC
d_call: TRBD1; v_call: TRBV24-1; j_call: TRBJ2-2; clone_size: .; cdr3_aa: CATSDAAGTGPNTGELFF; cdr3_nt: TGTGCCACCAGTGACGCTGCTGGGACAGGGCCGAACACCGGGGAGCTGTTTTTT
d_call: .; v_call: TRBV20-1; j_call: TRBJ1-1; clone_size: few; cdr3_aa: CSARGRTVSEAFF; cdr3_nt: TGCAGTGCTAGAGGTCGGACAGTCTCTGAAGCTTTCTTT
d_call: .; v_call: TRBV5-4; j_call: TRBJ2-7; clone_size: .; cdr3_aa: CASSPPMYAGSYEQYF; cdr3_nt: TGTGCCAGCAGCCCCCCCATGTACGCGGGATCCTACGAGCAGTACTTC
d_call: TRBD2; v_call: TRBV20-1; j_call: TRBJ2-5; clone_size: .; cdr3_aa: CSATSGRPQETQYF; cdr3_nt: TGCAGTGCTACTAGCGGGAGGCCCCAAGAGACCCAGTACTTC
d_call: .; v_call: TRBV28; j_call: TRBJ1-1; clone_size: .; cdr3_aa: CASSLWRGGYTEAFF; cdr3_nt: TGTGCCAGCAGTTTATGGAGAGGGGGGTATACTGAAGCTTTCTTT
d_call: .; v_call: TRBV27; j_call: TRBJ1-1; clone_size: .; cdr3_aa: CASSFHRGNTEAFF; cdr3_nt: TGTGCCAGCAGTTTTCACCGAGGGAACACTGAAGCTTTCTTT
d_call: .; v_call: TRBV20-1; j_call: TRBJ2-6; clone_size: .; cdr3_aa: CSARVLGLGWGANVLTF; cdr3_nt: TGCAGTGCTAGAGTTCTGGGACTGGGCTGGGGGGCCAACGTCCTGACTTTC
d_call: .; v_call: TRBV20-1; j_call: TRBJ2-3; clone_size: .; cdr3_aa: CSVRRGGVDTQYF; cdr3_nt: TGCAGTGTGCGGAGAGGGGGAGTAGATACGCAGTATTTT
d_call: TRBD1; v_call: TRBV6-2/TRBV6-3; j_call: TRBJ1-5; clone_size: .; cdr3_aa: CASSDRAGNNQPQHF; cdr3_nt: TGTGCCAGCAGTGACAGGGCGGGTAACAATCAGCCCCAGCATTTT
d_call: .; v_call: TRBV29-1; j_call: TRBJ2-3; clone_size: .; cdr3_aa: CSVGQTQYF; cdr3_nt: TGCAGCGTCGGACAGACGCAGTATTTT
d_call: .; v_call: TRBV19; j_call: TRBJ1-2; clone_size: few; cdr3_aa: CASSLQGPRMYGYTF; cdr3_nt: TGTGCCAGTAGTCTCCAGGGGCCACGTATGTATGGCTACACCTTC
d_call: .; v_call: TRBV2; j_call: TRBJ2-5; clone_size: .; cdr3_aa: CASSGISWLHQETQYF; cdr3_nt: TGTGCCAGCAGTGGTATATCGTGGCTCCATCAAGAGACCCAGTACTTC
d_call: TRBD2; v_call: TRBV20-1; j_call: TRBJ2-1; clone_size: .; cdr3_aa: CSSRAGDRNNEQFF; cdr3_nt: TGCAGTTCTCGAGCGGGAGACCGGAACAATGAGCAGTTCTTC
d_call: .; v_call: TRBV27; j_call: TRBJ1-2; clone_size: .; cdr3_aa: CASSSILQGRLGYTF; cdr3_nt: TGTGCCAGCAGTTCCATACTACAGGGAAGGCTCGGCTACACCTTC
d_call: .; v_call: TRBV7-7; j_call: TRBJ2-5; clone_size: few; cdr3_aa: CASSDGRNQETQYF; cdr3_nt: TGTGCCAGCAGCGACGGAAGGAACCAAGAGACCCAGTACTTC
d_call: TRBD1; v_call: TRBV15; j_call: TRBJ1-1; clone_size: few; cdr3_aa: CATSRDRGKGAFF; cdr3_nt: TGTGCCACCAGCAGGGACAGGGGGAAGGGAGCTTTCTTT
d_call: TRBD1; v_call: TRBV6-1; j_call: TRBJ2-2; clone_size: .; cdr3_aa: CASRPGQRNTGELFF; cdr3_nt: TGTGCCAGCAGGCCGGGACAGCGGAACACCGGGGAGCTGTTTTTT
d_call: .; v_call: TRBV19; j_call: TRBJ1-2; clone_size: .; cdr3_aa: CASSIDGGDYGYTF; cdr3_nt: TGTGCCAGTAGTATCGACGGGGGTGACTATGGCTACACCTTC
d_call: .; v_call: TRBV5-6; j_call: TRBJ1-5; clone_size: .; cdr3_aa: CASSLRVGQPQHF; cdr3_nt: TGTGCCAGCAGCTTGCGGGTGGGGCAGCCCCAGCATTTT
d_call: TRBD2; v_call: TRBV4-2; j_call: TRBJ2-7; clone_size: .; cdr3_aa: CASSPILAGPYEQYF; cdr3_nt: TGTGCCAGCAGCCCGATACTAGCGGGGCCCTACGAGCAGTACTTC
d_call: .; v_call: TRBV11-2; j_call: TRBJ2-3; clone_size: .; cdr3_aa: CASSLMGRTGTDTQYF; cdr3_nt: TGTGCCAGCAGCTTAATGGGTCGGACAGGCACAGATACGCAGTATTTT
d_call: .; v_call: TRBV4-1; j_call: TRBJ2-7; clone_size: .; cdr3_aa: CASSQDGGSSYEQYF; cdr3_nt: TGCGCCAGCAGCCAAGATGGAGGCAGCTCCTACGAGCAGTACTTC
d_call: TRBD1; v_call: TRBV11-3; j_call: TRBJ2-1; clone_size: .; cdr3_aa: CASKLDRGNNEQFF; cdr3_nt: TGTGCCAGCAAACTGGACAGGGGGAACAATGAGCAGTTCTTC
d_call: .; v_call: TRBV20-1; j_call: TRBJ2-5; clone_size: .; cdr3_aa: CSARSRAGAEETQYF; cdr3_nt: TGCAGTGCAAGAAGCCGGGCAGGGGCGGAGGAGACCCAGTACTTC
d_call: .; v_call: TRBV10-3; j_call: TRBJ1-2; clone_size: few; cdr3_aa: CAISRDSSYGYTF; cdr3_nt: TGTGCCATCAGTCGGGACTCTAGCTATGGCTACACCTTC
d_call: .; v_call: TRBV7-2; j_call: TRBJ2-7; clone_size: few; cdr3_aa: CASSLGAGSYEQYF; cdr3_nt: TGTGCCAGCAGCTTGGGGGCAGGGTCCTACGAGCAGTACTTC
d_call: TRBD1; v_call: TRBV18; j_call: TRBJ1-1; clone_size: once; cdr3_aa: CASSPSRQGNTEAFF; cdr3_nt: TGTGCCAGCTCACCGTCGAGACAGGGCAACACTGAAGCTTTCTTT
d_call: .; v_call: TRBV12-3/TRBV12-4; j_call: TRBJ2-5; clone_size: .; cdr3_aa: CASSLDRGGQETQYF; cdr3_nt: TGTGCCAGCAGTTTAGACAGGGGGGGGCAAGAGACCCAGTACTTC
d_call: .; v_call: TRBV30; j_call: TRBJ1-1; clone_size: .; cdr3_aa: CAWSRDTEAFF; cdr3_nt: TGTGCCTGGAGTCGGGACACTGAAGCTTTCTTT
d_call: .; v_call: TRBV5-5; j_call: TRBJ2-5; clone_size: .; cdr3_aa: CASGHSASLGETQYF; cdr3_nt: TGTGCCAGCGGCCACTCCGCCTCCTTAGGGGAGACCCAGTACTTC
d_call: TRBD1; v_call: TRBV15; j_call: TRBJ1-5; clone_size: few; cdr3_aa: CATSVGTADQPQHF; cdr3_nt: TGTGCCACCAGCGTCGGGACAGCAGATCAGCCCCAGCATTTT
d_call: .; v_call: TRBV10-3; j_call: TRBJ2-5; clone_size: few; cdr3_aa: CASSYGGPGEQTQYF; cdr3_nt: TGTGCCAGCAGTTACGGAGGGCCGGGAGAGCAGACCCAGTACTTC
d_call: .; v_call: TRBV5-6; j_call: TRBJ1-2; clone_size: .; cdr3_aa: CASSSRKVAKDGYTF; cdr3_nt: TGTGCCAGCAGCTCCCGGAAGGTCGCCAAGGATGGCTACACCTTC
d_call: TRBD1; v_call: TRBV11-3; j_call: TRBJ1-1; clone_size: .; cdr3_aa: CASSSTGGLGNTEAFF; cdr3_nt: TGTGCCAGCAGCTCTACAGGGGGGTTAGGGAACACTGAAGCTTTCTTT
d_call: TRBD1; v_call: TRBV6-5; j_call: TRBJ1-1; clone_size: .; cdr3_aa: CASSYVQGAANTEAFF; cdr3_nt: TGTGCCAGCAGTTACGTCCAGGGGGCAGCGAACACTGAAGCTTTCTTT
d_call: TRBD1; v_call: TRBV5-6; j_call: TRBJ2-5; clone_size: .; cdr3_aa: CASSQPGGWETQYF; cdr3_nt: TGTGCCAGCAGCCAACCAGGGGGCTGGGAGACCCAGTACTTC
d_call: .; v_call: TRBV6-1; j_call: TRBJ2-2; clone_size: .; cdr3_aa: CASSRHLRNTGELFF; cdr3_nt: TGTGCCAGCAGTCGACACTTACGGAACACCGGGGAGCTGTTTTTT
d_call: .; v_call: TRBV11-3; j_call: TRBJ1-1; clone_size: .; cdr3_aa: CASSWASTEAFF; cdr3_nt: TGTGCCAGCAGCTGGGCCAGCACTGAAGCTTTCTTT
d_call: .; v_call: TRBV11-3; j_call: TRBJ2-2; clone_size: few; cdr3_aa: CASSPHTGELFF; cdr3_nt: TGTGCCAGCAGCCCACACACCGGGGAGCTGTTTTTT
d_call: .; v_call: TRBV27; j_call: TRBJ1-1; clone_size: .; cdr3_aa: CASRGAFF; cdr3_nt: TGTGCCAGCAGGGGCGCTTTCTTT
d_call: TRBD1; v_call: TRBV11-3; j_call: TRBJ1-6; clone_size: .; cdr3_aa: CASSWTGLTIRRNSPLHF; cdr3_nt: TGTGCCAGCTCTTGGACAGGGCTAACTATACGAAGGAATTCACCCCTCCACTTT
d_call: .; v_call: TRBV7-2; j_call: TRBJ1-1; clone_size: .; cdr3_aa: CASSGQTGAAFF; cdr3_nt: TGTGCCAGCAGCGGACAGACGGGGGCAGCTTTCTTT
d_call: .; v_call: TRBV2; j_call: TRBJ2-7; clone_size: few; cdr3_aa: CASSDKMTENSYEQYF; cdr3_nt: TGTGCCAGCAGTGACAAGATGACGGAAAATTCCTACGAGCAGTACTTC
d_call: .; v_call: TRBV2; j_call: TRBJ1-5; clone_size: few; cdr3_aa: CASSQAGGLNQPQHF; cdr3_nt: TGTGCCAGCAGCCAAGCGGGCGGCCTCAATCAGCCCCAGCATTTT
d_call: TRBD1; v_call: TRBV6-1; j_call: TRBJ2-3; clone_size: .; cdr3_aa: CASSEVVRGTGVTDTQYF; cdr3_nt: TGTGCCAGCAGTGAAGTGGTCCGGGGAACAGGGGTGACAGATACGCAGTATTTT
d_call: TRBD2; v_call: TRBV7-2; j_call: TRBJ2-7; clone_size: .; cdr3_aa: CASSLVRLAGAYEQYF; cdr3_nt: TGTGCCAGCAGCCTAGTCCGACTAGCGGGAGCCTACGAGCAGTACTTC
d_call: .; v_call: TRBV30; j_call: TRBJ1-1; clone_size: .; cdr3_aa: CAWSPLRNTEAFF; cdr3_nt: TGTGCCTGGAGTCCCCTCAGGAACACTGAAGCTTTCTTT
d_call: TRBD2; v_call: TRBV19; j_call: TRBJ2-2; clone_size: .; cdr3_aa: CASSAPPAGGNTGELFF; cdr3_nt: TGTGCCAGTAGTGCGCCCCCAGCGGGAGGGAACACCGGGGAGCTGTTTTTT
d_call: .; v_call: TRBV6-2/TRBV6-3; j_call: TRBJ1-6; clone_size: .; cdr3_aa: CASSYSRSGNSPLHF; cdr3_nt: TGTGCCAGCAGTTACTCGAGGTCTGGGAATTCACCCCTCCACTTT
d_call: .; v_call: TRBV20-1; j_call: TRBJ2-1; clone_size: few; cdr3_aa: CSATSEYNEQFF; cdr3_nt: TGCAGTGCTACTAGCGAGTACAATGAGCAGTTCTTC
d_call: TRBD1; v_call: TRBV20-1; j_call: TRBJ2-2; clone_size: few; cdr3_aa: CSASGSQGYTGELFF; cdr3_nt: TGCAGTGCTAGTGGCTCACAGGGGTACACCGGGGAGCTGTTTTTT
d_call: TRBD1; v_call: TRBV10-3; j_call: TRBJ1-1; clone_size: .; cdr3_aa: CAISESTGTGARDTEAFF; cdr3_nt: TGTGCCATCAGTGAGTCGACCGGGACAGGGGCCCGTGACACTGAAGCTTTCTTT